This T cell receptor beta chain is drawn from a study of cytomegalovirus exposure and HLA in healthy donors. Overall study findings and caveats: It was reportedly the case that the classifier diagnosed cytomegalovirus status with high specificity and sensitivity. TCR clusters originating in the first cohort tended to co-occur in the 110 or so validation repertoires, according to a later analysis. Some TCR beta chains (around 160 of them) were listed as cytomegalovirus-associated.

Details on this clone: Its antigen remains unknown.

Method: immunoSEQ multiplex PCR; TCRdb's copy keeps in-frame clones and lacks some. The table has about 74,000 clones, 94% seen once. The donors were in the roughly 130-subject validation cohort; that cohort was separate from the approximately 700-subject first cohort. V was cut by 4 bases and J by 2 bases, with 12 bases left in between. CDR1 and CDR2 (germline): KGHSY, FQNENV. This CDR3 is 15 amino acids long. Sequencing used PBMCs. The clonotype comes from a woman in her late teens or twenties in good health and CMV-seropositive. The chain couples TRBV16 to TRBJ1-3; weak D call: TRBD1 (6 bases). CDR3 bases: TGTGCCAGCAGCCCCACGGCAGGGGCTGGAAACACCATATATTTT. This codes for CASSPTAGAGNTIYF. The entire variable domain, with the rest obtained from reference TRBV16 and TRBJ1-3, is as follows: GEEVAQTPKHLVRGEGQKAKLYCAPIKGHSYVFWYQQVLKNEFKFLISFQNENVFDETGMPKERFSAKCLPNSPCSLEIQATKLEDSAVYFCASSPTAGAGNTIYFGEGSWLTVV.